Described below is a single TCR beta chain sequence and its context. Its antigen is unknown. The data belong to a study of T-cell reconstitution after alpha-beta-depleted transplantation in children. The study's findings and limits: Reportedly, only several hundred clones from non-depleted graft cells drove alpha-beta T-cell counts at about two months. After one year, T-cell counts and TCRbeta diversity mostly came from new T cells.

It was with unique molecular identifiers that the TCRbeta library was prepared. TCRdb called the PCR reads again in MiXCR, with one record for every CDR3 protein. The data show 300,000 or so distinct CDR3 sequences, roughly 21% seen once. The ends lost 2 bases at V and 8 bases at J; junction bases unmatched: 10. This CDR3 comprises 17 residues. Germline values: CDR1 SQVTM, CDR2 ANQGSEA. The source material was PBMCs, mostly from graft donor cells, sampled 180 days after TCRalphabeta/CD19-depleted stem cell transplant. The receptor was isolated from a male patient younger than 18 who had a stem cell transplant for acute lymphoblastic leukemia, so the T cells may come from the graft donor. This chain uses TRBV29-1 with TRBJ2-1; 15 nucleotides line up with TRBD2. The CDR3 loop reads CSVEYHGLAGGRDEQFF. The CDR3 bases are TGCAGCGTTGAATACCACGGACTAGCGGGAGGGCGCGATGAGCAGTTCTTC.